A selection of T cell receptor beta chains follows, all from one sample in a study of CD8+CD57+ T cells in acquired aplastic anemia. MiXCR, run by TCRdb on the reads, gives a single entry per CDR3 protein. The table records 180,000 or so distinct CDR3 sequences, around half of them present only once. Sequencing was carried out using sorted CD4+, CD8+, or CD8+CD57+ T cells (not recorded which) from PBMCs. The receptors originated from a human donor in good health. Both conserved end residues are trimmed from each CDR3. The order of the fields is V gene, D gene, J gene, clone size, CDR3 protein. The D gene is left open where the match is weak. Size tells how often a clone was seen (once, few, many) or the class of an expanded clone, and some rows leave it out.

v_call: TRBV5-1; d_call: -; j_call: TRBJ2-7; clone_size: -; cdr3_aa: ASSLGEAEQY
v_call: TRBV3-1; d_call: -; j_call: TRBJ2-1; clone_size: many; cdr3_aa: ASSRGQRSDNEQF
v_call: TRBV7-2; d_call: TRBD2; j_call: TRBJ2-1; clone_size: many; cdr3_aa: ASKMTSGSFNEQF
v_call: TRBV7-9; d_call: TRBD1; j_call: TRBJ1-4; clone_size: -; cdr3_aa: ASSLDRRREGANEKLF
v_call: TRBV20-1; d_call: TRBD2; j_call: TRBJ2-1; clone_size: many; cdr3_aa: SAKGLAGEGDEQF
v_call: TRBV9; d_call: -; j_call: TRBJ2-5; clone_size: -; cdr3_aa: ASSAGTIQVETQY
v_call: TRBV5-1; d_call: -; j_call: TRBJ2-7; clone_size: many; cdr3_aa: ASSFGGSYEQY
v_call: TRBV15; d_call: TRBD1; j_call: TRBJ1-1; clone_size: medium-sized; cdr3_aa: ATGSTRTGGRTEAF
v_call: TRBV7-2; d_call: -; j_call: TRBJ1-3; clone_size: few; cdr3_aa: ASLLASGNTIY
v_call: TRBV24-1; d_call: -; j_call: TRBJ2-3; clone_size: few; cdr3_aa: ATSDQQGSSTDTQY
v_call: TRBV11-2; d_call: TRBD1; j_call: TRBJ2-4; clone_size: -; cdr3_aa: ATAGGASKNIQY
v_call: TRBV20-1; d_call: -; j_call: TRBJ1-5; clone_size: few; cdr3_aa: SASSQGTGNQPQH
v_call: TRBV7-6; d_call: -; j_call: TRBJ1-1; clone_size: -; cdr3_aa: ASSLTGEAF
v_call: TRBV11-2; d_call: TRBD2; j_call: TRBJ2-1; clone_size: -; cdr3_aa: ASSYGLAGVPADNEQF
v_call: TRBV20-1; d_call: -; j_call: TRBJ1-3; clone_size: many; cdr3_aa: SARDTVRAGNTIY
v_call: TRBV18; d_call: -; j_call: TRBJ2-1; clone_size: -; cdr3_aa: ASSLHRGTPGNEQF
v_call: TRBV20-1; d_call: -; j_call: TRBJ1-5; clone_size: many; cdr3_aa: SATSGGPSNQPQH
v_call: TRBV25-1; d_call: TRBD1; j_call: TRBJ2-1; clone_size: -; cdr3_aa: ASSRRQGRYNEQF
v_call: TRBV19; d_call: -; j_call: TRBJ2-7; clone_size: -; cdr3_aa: ASSIRDTYEQY
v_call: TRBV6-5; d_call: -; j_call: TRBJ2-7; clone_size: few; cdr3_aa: ASSYGGASYEQY